This T cell receptor beta chain was found in a study of blood T cell repertoires in COVID-19. Sequencing used immunoSEQ multiplex PCR; TCRdb keeps in-frame clones, though not all of them. The sample lists about 150,000 clones, roughly four fifths seen once, with over 12% in the top ten. This clone has more than one count but fewer than ten. The CDR3 length is 12 residues. Germline V gives CDR1 DFQATT, CDR2 SNEGSKA (reference sequence). Trimming removed 3 bases from V and 4 bases from J, with 6 bases in between. This receptor was taken from a human donor with acute or convalescent COVID-19. The donor label of this sample is uncertain. The sample taken for sequencing was peripheral blood. The V gene is TRBV20-1, the J gene TRBJ1-4; no definite D call. The CDR3 loop reads CSASYSNEKLFF. The CDR3 DNA sequence: TGCAGTGCTAGTTACAGTAATGAAAAACTGTTTTTT.